This entry lists 12 T cell receptor beta chains sequenced from one sample in a study of blood T cells in healthy people across ages. Combining a sample-barcoded 5' primer with a J-beta primer mix, a second PCR ran for about 6 to 12 cycles. One entry per CDR3 protein results from TCRdb running MiXCR on the 5' RACE reads. The sample records fewer than 2,000,000 distinct CDR3 sequences, almost 35% being singletons. The sample taken for sequencing was blood. The receptors originated from a woman aged 30 to 39 in good health.

V and J are TRBV2 and TRBJ1-1; no definite D call. The CDR3 contains 15 residues. With 4 bases removed from V and 3 bases from J, the gap between germline ends came to 15 bases. Germline loops: CDR1 SNHLY, CDR2 FYNNEI. DNA for the CDR3: TGTGCCAGCAGTGGGGAGGCAACCCCGGACACTGAAGCTTTCTTT. Its protein is CASSGEATPDTEAFF.

This clonotype was observed at least ten times. This chain links TRBV4-1 with TRBJ2-1; 11 positions agree with TRBD1. CDR1 MGHRA and CDR2 YSYEKL come from the germline V gene. With 2 bases clipped from V and 0 bases from J, the junction kept 9 bases outside the gene matches. This CDR3 has 19 residues. The CDR3, as DNA: TGCGCCAGCAGCCAAACCGGGACAGGGGGACCGTTCTCCTACAATGAGCAGTTCTTC. Encoded protein: CASSQTGTGGPFSYNEQFF.

The chain carries TRBV29-1 and TRBJ2-1; no clear D. Germline V lookup: CDR1 SQVTM, CDR2 ANQGSEA. V was cut by 2 bases and J by 12 bases, with 14 bases left in between. The CDR3 totals 12 residues. The CDR3 reads CSVERWNKAQFF. The CDR3 coding sequence is TGCAGCGTTGAAAGGTGGAACAAAGCGCAGTTCTTC.

Many counts were recorded for this clonotype. The chain combines TRBV6-1 with TRBJ2-3; 12 positions match TRBD2. Germline CDR1 reads MNHNS; CDR2 reads SASEGT. Unmatched junction bases numbered 7, after V lost 3 bases and J lost 0 bases. The CDR3 spans 18 residues. The CDR3 region has the DNA TGTGCCAGCAGTGAGCTAGCGGGAGGGCGAACTAGCACAGATACGCAGTATTTT. Translation gives CASSELAGGRTSTDTQYF.

The chain is built from TRBV2 and TRBJ2-5, with TRBD2 as a possible D gene (6 bases). CDR3 length: 15 residues. V gave up 1 base and J gave up 5 bases, with 14 bases separating them. Germline lookup yields CDR1 SNHLY and CDR2 FYNNEI. This CDR3 reads CASSEEEGIRETQYF. The CDR3 DNA follows: TGTGCCAGCAGTGAAGAGGAGGGGATCAGGGAGACCCAGTACTTC. The full variable domain, completed using reference TRBV2 and TRBJ2-5, is EPEVTQTPSHQVTQMGQEVILRCVPISNHLYFYWYRQILGQKVEFLVSFYNNEISEKSEIFDDQFSVERPDGSNFTLKIRSTKLEDSAMYFCASSEEEGIRETQYFGPGTRLLVL.

This clonotype occurred once. A much larger clone lies one base from this, so it may be a read error. The J gene is TRBJ2-3, the V gene TRBV20-1, with D possibly TRBD1 on 6 matching bases. The V end was cut by 6 bases, the J end by 3 bases, with 16 bases between. Per the germline V gene, CDR1 is DFQATT and CDR2 is SNEGSKA (reference sequence). CDR3 size: 14 residues. The CDR3 is CSAKGVDSTDTQYF. Written as DNA, the CDR3 is TGCAGTGCCAAAGGGGTGGACAGTACAGATACGCAGTATTTT.

The sample holds many counts of this clonotype. This chain joins TRBV7-9 and TRBJ1-2; D remains unclear. CDR3 length equals 15 residues. Germline V gives CDR1 SEHNR, CDR2 FQNEAQ (reference sequence). V lost 1 base to trimming and J lost 0 bases, with 9 bases between them. The CDR3 region has the DNA TGTGCCAGCAGCTTAGACGGGAAAGCTAACTATGGCTACACCTTC. Translating it yields CASSLDGKANYGYTF.

This clonotype was picked up a small number of times. This chain joins TRBV20-1 and TRBJ2-5; D is possibly TRBD2 (5 bases). Trimming took 6 bases from V and 1 from J, leaving 18 bases between them. The CDR3 is 15 residues long. CDR1 and CDR2 (germline): DFQATT, SNEGSKA (reference sequence). The CDR3, as DNA: TGCAGTGCCAAAGGGCTAGCCTTTGCCCAAGAGACCCAGTACTTC. Translating it yields CSAKGLAFAQETQYF.

The chain has TRBV11-1 and TRBJ2-5; D call uncertain. The J call may be faulty, since TRBJ2-7 better matches the DNA end. Germline values: CDR1 SGHAT, CDR2 FQDESV (reference sequence). The CDR3 covers 14 residues. The CDR3 bases are TGTGCCAGCAGCCAAACAATTCGAGGCTACGAGCAGTACTTC. It codes for CASSQTIRGYEQYF.

This clonotype occurred a few times. The chain employs TRBV3-1 and TRBJ1-1; unclear D gene. Trimming removed 1 base from V and 0 bases from J, with 6 bases in between. This CDR3 has 14 residues. CDR1 and CDR2 from the germline V gene are LGHDT and YNNKEL (reference sequence). CDR3 DNA sequence: TGTGCCAGCAGCCAAGGCCCGGTGAACACTGAAGCTTTCTTT. Its translation: CASSQGPVNTEAFF.

The chain links TRBV3-1 to TRBJ2-3; 8 bases are shared with TRBD2. This CDR3 has 13 amino acids. Trimming cost V 6 bases and J 4 bases; bases outside gene matches: 3. Germline CDR1 reads LGHDT; CDR2 reads YNNKEL (reference sequence). Here the CDR3 reads CASRTSAADTQYF. The CDR3 DNA reads as TGTGCCAGCAGGACTAGCGCGGCAGATACGCAGTATTTT.

This rearrangement joins TRBV7-3 to TRBJ2-7; D is unclear. Germline CDR1 is SGHTA and CDR2 is FQGTGA. The CDR3 length is 14 residues. V was trimmed by 1 base and J by 2 bases, leaving 9 bases between them. The CDR3 reads CASSLRPSPYEQYF. In nucleotides, the CDR3 is TGTGCCAGCAGCTTAAGGCCGAGCCCCTACGAGCAGTACTTC.